The 10 T cell receptor beta chains in this list originate from one sample, sequenced in a study of blood T cell repertoires in COVID-19. Profiling relied on immunoSEQ multiplex PCR, and the TCRdb table lists in-frame clones only, not all of them. Here the sample spans some 150,000 clones, 75% to 90% being singletons. Specimen: peripheral blood. The source of these receptors is a woman aged 35 to 49 with acute or convalescent COVID-19.

The chain uses TRBV27 and TRBJ1-2; maybe TRBD1 (5 bases). Germline loops: CDR1 MNHEY, CDR2 SMNVEV (reference sequence). V was clipped by 6 bases and J by 4 bases, with 15 bases between them. This CDR3 has 14 amino acids. DNA for the CDR3: TGTGCCAGCAGACCAAACGGGGGAGGCTATGGCTACACCTTC. Translated, it gives CASRPNGGGYGYTF.

This chain connects TRBV30 to TRBJ1-2; 10 bases agree with TRBD1. CDR3 size: 13 residues. The V gene end was trimmed by 2 bases and the J gene end by 8 bases; junction bases not matched to a gene: 5. The germline CDR1 and CDR2 sequences are GTSNPN and SVGIG (reference sequence). For the CDR3, the DNA is TGTGCCTGGAGTAGGGACAGGGGTTACGGCTACACCTTC. This sequence encodes CAWSRDRGYGYTF.

This chain links TRBV7-3 with TRBJ2-5, with D perhaps TRBD2 (6 bases). Trimming removed 2 bases from V and 4 bases from J, with 8 bases in between. The V gene's germline CDR1 is SGHTA and CDR2 FQGTGA. The CDR3 loop spans 13 amino acids. CDR3 protein: CASSLGDSETQYF. DNA for the CDR3: TGTGCCAGCAGCTTAGGGGACTCAGAGACCCAGTACTTC.

The rearrangement links TRBV5-1 to TRBJ1-6, with 7 bases aligning to TRBD1. The CDR3 covers 18 residues. CDR1 and CDR2 (germline): SGHRS, YFSETQ. V gave up 3 bases and J gave up 9 bases; unmatched junction bases: 18. The CDR3, as DNA: TGCGCCAGCAGCTCGACCGGGACAGCAATCACCGGAGGTTCACCCCTCCACTTT. Protein: CASSSTGTAITGGSPLHF.

This clone occurred a few times. V is TRBV11-2 and J is TRBJ2-7; D is undetermined. The germline gives CDR1 SGHAT, CDR2 FQNNGV. CDR3 length: 17 amino acids. With 0 bases removed from V and 1 base from J, the gap between germline ends came to 16 bases. The CDR3 sequence is CASSLELLLKKSYEQYF. The CDR3 DNA reads TGTGCCAGCAGCTTAGAGCTTTTACTTAAAAAATCCTACGAGCAGTACTTC. Variable domain in full (rest from reference TRBV11-2 and TRBJ2-7): EAGVAQSPRYKIIEKRQSVAFWCNPISGHATLYWYQQILGQGPKLLIQFQNNGVVDDSQLPKDRFSAERLKGVDSTLKIQPAKLEDSAVYLCASSLELLLKKSYEQYFGPGTRLTVT.

The chain couples TRBV30 to TRBJ1-2; D may be TRBD1 (5 bases). Trimming stripped 2 bases from V and 6 bases from J, with 13 bases between. Germline CDR1 is GTSNPN and CDR2 is SVGIG (reference sequence). CDR3 length: 13 residues. The CDR3 coding sequence is TGTGCCTGGAGTCCAGCGTGGGGGGATGGCTACACCTTC. As protein: CAWSPAWGDGYTF.

The CDR3 sequence: CASSSRGQGAVTGELFF. In DNA form, the CDR3 reads TGCGCCAGCAGCTCTCGAGGACAGGGGGCCGTCACCGGGGAGCTGTTTTTT. The rearrangement links TRBV4-1 to TRBJ2-2; 11 bases are shared with TRBD1. The CDR3 is 17 residues long. Trimming cost V 5 bases and J 4 bases; bases outside gene matches: 9. Germline-derived CDR1 and CDR2 are MGHRA and YSYEKL.

The rearrangement links TRBV21-1 to TRBJ2-5; the table's D call, TRBD1, has no DNA check behind it. TRBV21-1 is listed as a pseudogene. The CDR3 contains 13 residues. In DNA form, the CDR3 reads TGTGCCAGCAGTGGACAGGTTGGAGAGACCCAGTACTTC. Its protein is CASSGQVGETQYF.

The CDR3, as DNA: TGTGCCAGCAGCTTGGATGGAGGGGGGGGCAATCAGCCCCAGCATTTT. It yields the protein CASSLDGGGGNQPQHF. V and J are TRBV5-6 and TRBJ1-5; a weak D match, TRBD1 (6 bases). Germline loops: CDR1 SGHDT, CDR2 YYEEEE. V was trimmed by 0 bases and J by 2 bases, leaving 12 bases between them. The CDR3 has 16 amino acids. Combining the CDR3 with reference TRBV5-6 and TRBJ1-5 gives the whole variable domain DAGVTQSPTHLIKTRGQQVTLRCSPKSGHDTVSWYQQALGQGPQFIFQYYEEEERQRGNFPDRFSGHQFPNYSSELNVNALLLGDSALYLCASSLDGGGGNQPQHFGDGTRLSIL.

V and J are TRBV27 and TRBJ2-3; TRBD2 matches 7 bases. The CDR3 is 13 amino acids. Germline lookup yields CDR1 MNHEY and CDR2 SMNVEV (reference sequence). Unmatched junction bases numbered 8, after V lost 6 bases and J lost 8 bases. The CDR3 here is CASSRIAGATQYF. For the CDR3, the DNA is TGTGCCAGCAGCCGTATTGCGGGAGCTACGCAGTATTTT.